This T cell receptor beta chain originates from a study of blood T cell repertoires in COVID-19. In the study overall: Samples representing acute and convalescent COVID-19 were sourced from the United States, Italy and Spain.

The CDR3 runs 17 residues. Looked up from germline, CDR1 is KGHDR and CDR2 is SFDVKD. V shed 1 base and J shed 2 bases, with 16 bases lying between them. TCRdb's copy holds only in-frame clones and misses some; the assay was immunoSEQ multiplex PCR. The data show about 82,000 clones, with around 85% seen just once and over 15% held by the top ten. Sequenced input: peripheral blood. This chain joins TRBV24-1 and TRBJ2-5, with D perhaps matching TRBD2 (6 bases). The TCR originated in a man aged 80 or over with active or convalescent COVID-19. The CDR3 sequence: CATSDFWGGSGQETQYF. As DNA, the CDR3 is TGTGCCACCAGTGATTTCTGGGGAGGTAGCGGACAAGAGACCCAGTACTTC.